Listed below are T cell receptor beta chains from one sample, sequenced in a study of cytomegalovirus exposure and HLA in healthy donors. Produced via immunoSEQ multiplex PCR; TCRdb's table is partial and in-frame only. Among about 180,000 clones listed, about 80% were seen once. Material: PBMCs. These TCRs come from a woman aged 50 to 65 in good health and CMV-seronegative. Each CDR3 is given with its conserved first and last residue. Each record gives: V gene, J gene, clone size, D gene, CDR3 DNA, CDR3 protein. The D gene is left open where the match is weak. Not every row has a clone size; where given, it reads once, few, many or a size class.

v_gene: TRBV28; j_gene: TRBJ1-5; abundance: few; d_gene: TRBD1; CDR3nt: TGTGCCAGCACAACACCAGACAGGGAAGGTCAGCCCCAGCATTTT; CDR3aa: CASTTPDREGQPQHF
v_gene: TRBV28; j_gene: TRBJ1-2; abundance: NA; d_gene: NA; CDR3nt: TGTGCCAGCAGTACCCCGCATCCGAGGAACTATGGCTACACCTTC; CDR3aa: CASSTPHPRNYGYTF
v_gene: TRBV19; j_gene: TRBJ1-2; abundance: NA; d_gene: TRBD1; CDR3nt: TGTGCCAGTAGTACCGGACAGGGGGGTGGCTACACCTTC; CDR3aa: CASSTGQGGGYTF
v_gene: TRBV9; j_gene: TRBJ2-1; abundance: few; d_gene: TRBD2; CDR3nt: TGTGCCAGCAGCTCCTGGGGAGCGGGGGGGCTGTACAATGAGCAGTTCTTC; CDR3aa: CASSSWGAGGLYNEQFF
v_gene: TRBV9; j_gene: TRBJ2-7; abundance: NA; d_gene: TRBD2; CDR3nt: TGTGCCAGCAGCGACGGACTAGCGGAAACCTACGAGCAGTACTTC; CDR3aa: CASSDGLAETYEQYF
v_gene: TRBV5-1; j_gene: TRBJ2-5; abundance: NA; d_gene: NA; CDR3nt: TGCGCCAGCAGCTTGGACCCCAGGGAGACCCAGTACTTC; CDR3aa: CASSLDPRETQYF
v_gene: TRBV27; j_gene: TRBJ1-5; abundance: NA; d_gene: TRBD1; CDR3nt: TGTGCCAGCACCCCGACAGGGAGTCACCAGCCCCAGCATTTT; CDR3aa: CASTPTGSHQPQHF
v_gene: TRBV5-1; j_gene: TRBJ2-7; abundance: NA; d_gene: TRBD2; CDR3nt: TGCGCCAGCAGCCCGGGGACTAGCGGGAGGCCCACGACGGCTTACTTC; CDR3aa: CASSPGTSGRPTTAYF
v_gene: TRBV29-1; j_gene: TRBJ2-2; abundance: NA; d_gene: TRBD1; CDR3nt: TGCAGCGTTGTAGGACAGGGAAACACCGGGGAGCTGTTTTTT; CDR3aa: CSVVGQGNTGELFF
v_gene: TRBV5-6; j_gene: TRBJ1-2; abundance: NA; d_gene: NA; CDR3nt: TGTGCCAGCAGCCCCGGGACAACTGACTATGGCTACACCTTC; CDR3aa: CASSPGTTDYGYTF
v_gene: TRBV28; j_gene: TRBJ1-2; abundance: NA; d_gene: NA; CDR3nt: TGTGCCAGCAGTCCTAGGGCCTTTGGAGGCGGCTACACCTTC; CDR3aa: CASSPRAFGGGYTF
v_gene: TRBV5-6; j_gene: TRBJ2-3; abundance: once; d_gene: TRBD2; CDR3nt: TGTGCCAGCAGCTGGATGACTAGCGGGTTCACAGATACGCAGTATTTT; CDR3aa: CASSWMTSGFTDTQYF
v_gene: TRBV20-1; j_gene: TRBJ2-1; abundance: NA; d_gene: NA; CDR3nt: TGCAGTGCTACGTTGAATGAGCAGTTCTTC; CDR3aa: CSATLNEQFF
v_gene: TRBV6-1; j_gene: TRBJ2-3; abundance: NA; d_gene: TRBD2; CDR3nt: TGTGCCAGCAGTGAAATTCCGGGAGGCAACACAGATACGCAGTATTTT; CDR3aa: CASSEIPGGNTDTQYF
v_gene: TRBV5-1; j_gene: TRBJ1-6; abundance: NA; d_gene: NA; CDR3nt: TGCGCCAGCAGAATGGAGAGATTCTATAATTCACCCCTCCACTTT; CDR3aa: CASRMERFYNSPLHF
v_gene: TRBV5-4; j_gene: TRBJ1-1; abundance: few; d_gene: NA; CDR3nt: TGTGCCAGCAGCCCTGGGGCCACTGAAGCTTTCTTT; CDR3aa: CASSPGATEAFF
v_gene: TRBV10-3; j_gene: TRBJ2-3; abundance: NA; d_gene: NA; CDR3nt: TGTGCCATCAATCAGGGGACAGATACGCAGTATTTT; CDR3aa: CAINQGTDTQYF
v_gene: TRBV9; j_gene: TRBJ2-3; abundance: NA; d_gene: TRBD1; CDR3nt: TGTGCCAGCAGCGTAGGGCCTGCGGGTATGCAGAGCAGGGGGACAGATACGCAGTATTTT; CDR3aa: CASSVGPAGMQSRGTDTQYF
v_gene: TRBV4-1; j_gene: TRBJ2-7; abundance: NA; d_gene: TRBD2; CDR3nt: TGCGCCAGCAGCCAAGATTGGGGGGGACTAGCGGGGTACGAGCAGTACTTC; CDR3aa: CASSQDWGGLAGYEQYF
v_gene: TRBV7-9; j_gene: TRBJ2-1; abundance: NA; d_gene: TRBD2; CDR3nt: TGTGCCAGCAATCGAGGGGCTTCCCGGGGGGCCTACAATGAGCAGTTCTTC; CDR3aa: CASNRGASRGAYNEQFF
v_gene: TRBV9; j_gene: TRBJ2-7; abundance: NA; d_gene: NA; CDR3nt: TGTGCCAGCAGCGTAGGGCAGGGGACGTACGAGCAGTACTTC; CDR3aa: CASSVGQGTYEQYF
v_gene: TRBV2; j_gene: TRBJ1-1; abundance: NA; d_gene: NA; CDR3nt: TGTGCCAGCAGTGGGGGGCTGAACACTGAAGCTTTCTTT; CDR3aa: CASSGGLNTEAFF
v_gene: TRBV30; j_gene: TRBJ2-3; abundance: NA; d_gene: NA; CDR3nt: TGTGCCTGGAGGGTGGCAGGGGCAGATACGCAGTATTTT; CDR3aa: CAWRVAGADTQYF
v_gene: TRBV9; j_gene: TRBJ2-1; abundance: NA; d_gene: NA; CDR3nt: TGTGCCAGCAGCGTAGTTGGTGGCTCCAATGAGCAGTTCTTC; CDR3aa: CASSVVGGSNEQFF
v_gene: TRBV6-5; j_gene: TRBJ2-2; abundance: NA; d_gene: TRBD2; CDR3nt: TGTGCCAGCGCGGGGGACACCGGGGAGCTGTTTTTT; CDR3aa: CASAGDTGELFF
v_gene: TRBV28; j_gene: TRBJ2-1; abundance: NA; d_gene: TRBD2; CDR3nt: TGTGCCAGCGTAGCGGGGGGTTTCTACAATGAGCAGTTCTTC; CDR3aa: CASVAGGFYNEQFF
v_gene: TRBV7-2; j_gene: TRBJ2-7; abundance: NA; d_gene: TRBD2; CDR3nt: TGTGCCAGCAGCTTATCGTTAGCGGGGGGGCCGAATTACGAGCAGTACTTC; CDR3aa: CASSLSLAGGPNYEQYF
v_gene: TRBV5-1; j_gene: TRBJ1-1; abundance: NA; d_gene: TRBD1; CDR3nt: TGCGCCAGCGGCGAGCAGGGGGACACTGAAGCTTTCTTT; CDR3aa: CASGEQGDTEAFF
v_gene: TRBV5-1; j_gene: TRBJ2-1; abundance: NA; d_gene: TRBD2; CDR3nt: TGCGCCAGCAGCCACTGGGGGACTAGCGGATCCTACAATGAGCAGTTCTTC; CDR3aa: CASSHWGTSGSYNEQFF
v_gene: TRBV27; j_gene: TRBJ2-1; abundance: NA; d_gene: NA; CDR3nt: TGTGCCAGCAGTTTATTCGGTAGTGATGAGCAGTTCTTC; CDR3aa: CASSLFGSDEQFF
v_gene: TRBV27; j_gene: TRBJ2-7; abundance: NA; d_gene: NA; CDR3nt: TGTGCCAGCAGTTTATTGGGCTACGCCAACGAGCAGTACTTC; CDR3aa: CASSLLGYANEQYF
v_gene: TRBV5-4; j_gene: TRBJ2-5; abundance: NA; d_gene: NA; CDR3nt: TGTGCCAGCAGCACGGGGTACCAAGAGACCCAGTACTTC; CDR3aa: CASSTGYQETQYF
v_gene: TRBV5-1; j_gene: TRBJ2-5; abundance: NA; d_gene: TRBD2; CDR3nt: TGCGCCAGCAGCTCGACTAGCGGGATCAGTGAGACCCAGTACTTC; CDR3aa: CASSSTSGISETQYF
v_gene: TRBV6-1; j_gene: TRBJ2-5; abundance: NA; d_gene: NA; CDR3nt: TGTGCCAGCAGTTTGCAGGCGGGATATCACGAGACCCAGTACTTC; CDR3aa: CASSLQAGYHETQYF
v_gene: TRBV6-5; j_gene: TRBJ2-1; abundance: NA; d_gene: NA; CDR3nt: TGTGCCAGCAGTTTTGGGACAAAAAATGAGCAGTTCTTC; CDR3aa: CASSFGTKNEQFF
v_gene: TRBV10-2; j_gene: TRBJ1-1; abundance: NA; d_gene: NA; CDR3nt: TGCGCCAGCAGCACAGGGTCCACTGAAGCTTTCTTT; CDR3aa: CASSTGSTEAFF
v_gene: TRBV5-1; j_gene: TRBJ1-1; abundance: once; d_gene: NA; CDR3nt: TGCGCCAGCAGCTGGGGACAAAACACTGAAGCTTTCTTT; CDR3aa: CASSWGQNTEAFF
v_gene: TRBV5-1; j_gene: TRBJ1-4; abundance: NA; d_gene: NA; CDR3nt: TGCGCCAGCAGCCTGGGCGTGGGGCATAAGAATGAAAAACTGTTTTTT; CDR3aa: CASSLGVGHKNEKLFF
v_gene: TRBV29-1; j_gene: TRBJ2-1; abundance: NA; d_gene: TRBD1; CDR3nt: TGCAGCGTTGAGAGGGGGACAGGGGGAAATGAGCAGTTCTTC; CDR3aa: CSVERGTGGNEQFF
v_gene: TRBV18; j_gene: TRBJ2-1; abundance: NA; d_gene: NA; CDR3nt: TGTGCCAGCTCACCACCTACGGGAGCCTACAATGAGCAGTTCTTC; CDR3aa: CASSPPTGAYNEQFF
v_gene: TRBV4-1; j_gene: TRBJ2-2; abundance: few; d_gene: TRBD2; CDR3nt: TGCGCCAGCAGCCCGATATGGACTAGCGGGGGCACCGGGGAGCTGTTTTTT; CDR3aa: CASSPIWTSGGTGELFF
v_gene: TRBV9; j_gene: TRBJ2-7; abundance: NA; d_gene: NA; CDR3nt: TGTGCCAGCAGCGTTAGCGCGACTCTTTCCTACGAGCAGTACTTC; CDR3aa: CASSVSATLSYEQYF
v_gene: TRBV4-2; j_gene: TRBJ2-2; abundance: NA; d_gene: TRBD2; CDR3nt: TGTGCCAGCAGCCAAGAGGGTCTAGCGGGAGGGAACACCGGGGAGCTGTTTTTT; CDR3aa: CASSQEGLAGGNTGELFF
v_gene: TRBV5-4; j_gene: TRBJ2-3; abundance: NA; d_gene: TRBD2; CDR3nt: TGTGCCAGCAGCTTGGTGGGTAGCGGGGGGGCCCCGACAGATACGCAGTATTTT; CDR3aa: CASSLVGSGGAPTDTQYF
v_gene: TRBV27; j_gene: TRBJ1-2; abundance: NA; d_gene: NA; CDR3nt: TGTGCCAGCAGTTCCGGACAGTTTTATGGTGATGGCTACACCTTC; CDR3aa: CASSSGQFYGDGYTF
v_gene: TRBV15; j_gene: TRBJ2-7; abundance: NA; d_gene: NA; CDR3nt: TGTGCCACCAGCAGAGATCCAGTTCCCGAGCAGTACTTC; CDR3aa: CATSRDPVPEQYF
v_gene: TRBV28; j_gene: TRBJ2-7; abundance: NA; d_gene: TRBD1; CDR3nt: TGTGCCAGCAGGAGCACCGGGACAGGGGGCGAGCAGTACTTC; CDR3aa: CASRSTGTGGEQYF
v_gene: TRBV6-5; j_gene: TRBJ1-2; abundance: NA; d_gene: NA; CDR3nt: TGTGCCAGCAGCGCGGGGGCCAGGTATGGCTACACCTTC; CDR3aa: CASSAGARYGYTF
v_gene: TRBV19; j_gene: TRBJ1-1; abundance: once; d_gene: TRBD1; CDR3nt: TGTGCCAGTAGTCCCGGGGACAGGTCGAACACTGAAGCTTTCTTT; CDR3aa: CASSPGDRSNTEAFF
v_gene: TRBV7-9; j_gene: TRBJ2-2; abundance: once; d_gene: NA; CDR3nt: TGTGCCAGCAGCTTACTAACCACCGGGGAGCTGTTTTTT; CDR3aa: CASSLLTTGELFF
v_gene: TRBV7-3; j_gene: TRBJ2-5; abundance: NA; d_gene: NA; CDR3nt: TGTGCCAGCAGCTTAGACGACCCGGGGACCCAGTACTTC; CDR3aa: CASSLDDPGTQYF
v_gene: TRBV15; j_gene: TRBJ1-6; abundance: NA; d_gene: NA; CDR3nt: TGTGCCACCAGCAGAGACAGGGTGGATTCACCCCTCCACTTT; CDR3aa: CATSRDRVDSPLHF
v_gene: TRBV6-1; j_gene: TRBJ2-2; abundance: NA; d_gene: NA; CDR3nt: TGTGCCAGCAGTGAACAGCCCAGGGGAACCGGGGAGCTGTTTTTT; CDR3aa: CASSEQPRGTGELFF
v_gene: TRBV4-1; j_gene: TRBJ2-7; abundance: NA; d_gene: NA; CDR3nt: TGCGCCAGCAGCCAAGATTGGCCCTACGAGCAGTACTTC; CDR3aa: CASSQDWPYEQYF
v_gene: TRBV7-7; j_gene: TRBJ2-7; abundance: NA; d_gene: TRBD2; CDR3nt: TGTGCTAGCAGCTTAGGGAACGGGGGGACCTACGAGCAGTACTTC; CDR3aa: CASSLGNGGTYEQYF